Only a few counts were recorded for the clone carrying this T cell receptor beta chain. Its antigen is not known. Germline CDR1 reads MNHNS; CDR2 reads SASEGT. This CDR3 has 15 amino acids. V lost 6 bases, J lost 3 bases, and 10 bases stayed unmatched. TCRdb ran MiXCR on the PCR reads. Of more than 12,000 clones listed, approximately 30% are singletons. These data belong to a study of metastatic and nonmetastatic thyroid tumors. Findings and caveats of the study: In blood and tumor, TCR beta diversity was reportedly significantly higher in malignant thyroid tumors than in benign nodules.

Among the patients, none had received any treatment before thyroid surgery. The receptor was derived from a male donor with papillary thyroid cancer or a benign thyroid nodule (not recorded which). Some clones in this sample may be carry-over from other donors' samples. Sample: tumor tissue. This sequence joins TRBV6-1 and TRBJ2-7, with 8 bases matching TRBD1. The DNA for the CDR3 is TGTGCCAGCAGCCCAGGACAGGGCCCTCTCTACGAGCAGTACTTC. Amino acid sequence: CASSPGQGPLYEQYF.